Listed here are 21 T cell receptor beta chains from one sample, sequenced in a study of T cell responses to AZD1222 COVID-19 vaccine. Clones were read by immunoSEQ multiplex PCR, and TCRdb kept only the in-frame ones, dropping some. The listing records over 140,000 clones. The sequencing input was peripheral blood. The receptors were sampled from an adult in good health.

V usage is TRBV25-1 and J usage is TRBJ2-4; D uncertain. V shed 0 bases and J shed 1 base, with 10 bases lying between them. The CDR3 is 16 residues long. Germline V gene data show CDR1 as MGHDK and CDR2 as SYGVNS. The CDR3 region has the DNA TGTGCCAGCAGTGAATACGACGGCCTTGCCAAAAACATTCAGTACTTC. Amino acid sequence: CASSEYDGLAKNIQYF.

The genes are TRBV4-2 and TRBJ1-3; D is unresolved. CDR1 is LGHNA and CDR2 is YNFKEQ in the germline V gene. The length of the CDR3 is 17 residues. V lost 0 bases and J lost 0, with 12 bases in between. CDR3 sequence (DNA): TGTGCCAGCAGCCAAGATCAGAGGCGGTTCTCTGGAAACACCATATATTTT. Encoded protein: CASSQDQRRFSGNTIYF.

A note on this clone: The sample carries other DNA sequences with the same CDR3. V gene TRBV6-5 combines with J gene TRBJ1-1; D is unresolved. The CDR3 has 13 residues. The V end lost 5 bases, the J end lost 0 bases, and 7 bases lay between the germline ends. Germline V gives CDR1 MNHEY, CDR2 SVGAGI. The CDR3 sequence: CASSPGLNTEAFF. As DNA, the CDR3 is TGTGCCAGCAGTCCTGGGTTGAACACTGAAGCTTTCTTT.

The chain couples TRBV19 to TRBJ1-5, with a possible D match to TRBD1 (5 bases). Germline V gene lookup returns CDR1 LNHDA and CDR2 SQIVND (reference sequence). With 3 bases removed from V and 6 bases from J, the gap between germline ends came to 12 bases. This CDR3 is 14 amino acids long. CDR3 protein: CASSIGQGGQPQHF. The DNA for the CDR3 is TGTGCCAGTAGTATTGGGCAGGGTGGTCAGCCCCAGCATTTT.

The chain couples TRBV3-1 (or the pseudogene TRBV3-2) to TRBJ1-1; unclear D gene. Germline assignment: CDR1 LGHDT and CDR2 YNNKEL (reference sequence). The CDR3 spans 14 residues. Trimming took 1 base from V and 1 from J, leaving 7 bases between them. As DNA, the CDR3 is TGTGCCAGCAGCCAAGCCCGGCAGAACACTGAAGCTTTCTTT. It translates to CASSQARQNTEAFF.

The chain recombines TRBV6-5 with TRBJ1-6; TRBD1 aligns across 7 bases. Germline V CDR1 and CDR2: MNHEY, SVGAGI. The ends lost 0 bases at V and 7 bases at J; junction bases unmatched: 6. The CDR3 is 16 amino acids. CDR3 in DNA: TGTGCCAGCAGTTACTCGAACAGGGGTCAAAATTCACCCCTCCACTTT. Its protein product is CASSYSNRGQNSPLHF.

This chain joins TRBV6-2 or TRBV6-3 and TRBJ1-5; TRBD1 matches at 10 bases. Germline values: CDR1 MNHEY, CDR2 SVGEGT. Trimming cost V 2 bases and J 0 bases; bases outside gene matches: 4. The CDR3 is 17 residues long. The CDR3 DNA is TGTGCCAGCAGTTACATGGGACAGGGGTTTAGCAATCAGCCCCAGCATTTT. It specifies CASSYMGQGFSNQPQHF.

This sequence joins TRBV19 and TRBJ2-3; TRBD2 matches 10 bases. Germline V gene data show CDR1 as LNHDA and CDR2 as SQIVND (reference sequence). V shed 4 bases and J 2 bases; nucleotides not matched to a gene: 9. CDR3 length: 17 amino acids. The CDR3 DNA reads TGTGCCAGTAGTACAATAAAAACTAGCGGGATCACAGATACGCAGTATTTT. Protein: CASSTIKTSGITDTQYF.

V is TRBV5-6 and J is TRBJ2-7, with D hard to call. V was pared by 2 bases and J by 2 bases, with 11 bases between. Germline V CDR1 and CDR2: SGHDT, YYEEEE. The CDR3 spans 14 residues. The CDR3 bases are TGTGCCAGCAGCTTACCTGCCGGGCCCTACGAGCAGTACTTC. Its protein is CASSLPAGPYEQYF.

The rearrangement uses TRBV19 and TRBJ2-7; TRBD1 matches at 9 bases. Germline CDR1 LNHDA, CDR2 SQIVND (reference sequence). CDR3 length equals 17 residues. V gave up 3 bases and J gave up 1 base; unmatched junction bases: 10. The DNA for the CDR3 is TGTGCCAGTAGTATCCGCCCCCCGGGACAGGGATCCTACGAGCAGTACTTC. Amino acids: CASSIRPPGQGSYEQYF.

The chain carries TRBV4-2 and TRBJ2-7; TRBD2 is a possible D gene (5 bases). The CDR3 covers 10 residues. Trimming stripped 9 bases from V and 7 bases from J, with 10 bases between. Germline loops: CDR1 LGHNA, CDR2 YNFKEQ. The CDR3: CASRGVEQYF. The CDR3 region has the DNA TGTGCCAGTCGGGGTGTGGAGCAGTACTTC.

The rearrangement links TRBV2 to TRBJ1-5; perhaps TRBD1 as D (6 bases). Germline assignment: CDR1 SNHLY and CDR2 FYNNEI. This CDR3 is 15 amino acids long. The ends were cut back, 6 bases at V and 5 bases at J, with 17 bases in the middle. For the CDR3, the DNA is TGTGCCAGCAGGGACTCGGGGGGCTTGGATCAGCCCCAGCATTTT. Amino acids: CASRDSGGLDQPQHF.

The CDR3 reads CASSPRQGDEKLFF. CDR3 bases: TGTGCCAGCAGCCCACGGCAGGGAGATGAAAAACTGTTTTTT. The chain has TRBV3-1 (or the pseudogene TRBV3-2) and TRBJ1-4, with TRBD1 as a possible D gene (5 bases). The V end lost 4 bases, the J end lost 6 bases, and 12 bases lay between the germline ends. CDR3 length: 14 amino acids. The germline V gene has CDR1 LGHDT and CDR2 YNNKEL (reference sequence).

The chain employs TRBV12-3 or TRBV12-4 and TRBJ1-2; D not certain. The CDR3 is made up of 13 amino acids. Trimming removed 3 bases from V and 2 bases from J, with 7 bases in between. CDR3 bases: TGTGCCAGCAGTTTGCTCGTAAACTATGGCTACACCTTC. Translating it yields CASSLLVNYGYTF.

V and J are TRBV21-1 and TRBJ2-7; the DNA was not compared with TRBD1, the D call given in the table. TRBV21-1 is termed a pseudogene. The CDR3 totals 18 residues. CDR3 bases: TGTGCCAGCAGCACCTGGACAGTAAGGGAAGGCACTTTGGGGGAGCAGTACTTC. This translates into CASSTWTVREGTLGEQYF.

V usage is TRBV2 and J usage is TRBJ1-5; D call uncertain. V was shortened by 7 bases and J by 6 bases, with 10 bases between the two germline ends. CDR3 length: 12 amino acids. Germline V gives CDR1 SNHLY, CDR2 FYNNEI. The CDR3 DNA is TGTGCCAGCAAGGTTTCAGGTCAGCCCCAGCATTTT. Amino acid sequence: CASKVSGQPQHF.

V usage is TRBV27 and J usage is TRBJ1-6; D might be TRBD1 (5 bases). Between the trimmed V and J ends, which lost 6 bases and 10 bases, there was a span of 13 bases. Germline CDR1 and CDR2: MNHEY and SMNVEV (reference sequence). The CDR3 sequence is 13 residues long. The CDR3 sequence: CASSNRYYSPLHF. For the CDR3, the DNA is TGTGCCAGCAGCAACAGGTATTACTCACCCCTCCACTTT.

CDR3 DNA sequence: TGCAGCGTTGATTTAACAGGGGGAGGCTACACCTTC. Protein product: CSVDLTGGGYTF. The chain joins TRBV29-1 to TRBJ1-2, with 8 bases that match TRBD1. Germline values: CDR1 SQVTM, CDR2 ANQGSEA. The CDR3 has 12 residues. The V and J ends lost 3 bases and 8 bases, in that order; junction bases with no gene match: 5.

This chain uses TRBV7-9 with TRBJ1-1, with D perhaps matching TRBD1 (6 bases). Trimming left V 5 bases short and J 0 bases short, with 16 bases between. The CDR3 loop spans 16 amino acids. Germline CDR1 SEHNR, CDR2 FQNEAQ (reference sequence). Written as DNA, the CDR3 is TGTGCCAGCAGCCCCAGGGGACAAGACTTGAACACTGAAGCTTTCTTT. It encodes CASSPRGQDLNTEAFF.

This chain joins TRBV6-5 and TRBJ1-1; maybe TRBD1 (6 bases). The CDR3 spans 15 residues. CDR1 is MNHEY, CDR2 SVGAGI, per germline. V lost 6 bases, J lost 7 bases, and 21 bases lay in between. CDR3 sequence: CASRNRDPGIGEAFF. The CDR3 region has the DNA TGTGCCAGCAGAAACAGGGACCCGGGAATTGGTGAAGCTTTCTTT.

The J gene is TRBJ1-1, the V gene TRBV6-1, with TRBD1 as a possible D gene (5 bases). Germline assignment: CDR1 MNHNS and CDR2 SASEGT. The V end lost 0 bases, the J end lost 1 base, and 9 bases lay between the germline ends. CDR3 length: 15 amino acids. In nucleotides, the CDR3 is TGTGCCAGCAGTGAAGCGCCCAGGGAGAACACTGAAGCTTTCTTT. Its protein product is CASSEAPRENTEAFF.